These T cell receptor beta chains were read from a single sample in a study of human T cells and chemical hapten exposure. From the RACE reads, TCRdb called clonotypes with MiXCR, one entry per CDR3 protein. The top ten hold 2% to 2.5% of the sample, which has tens of thousands of distinct CDR3 sequences, 10% to 13% seen once. Sequencing used whole blood, obtained in connection with sensitization to the hapten diphenylcyclopropenone (DPC). The receptors shown here come from a man in his forties with alopecia areata. Some clones in this sample may be carry-over from other donors' samples. Each CDR3 is given with its conserved first and last residue. A D gene is named only where the DNA matches it firmly. Clone size is shown for a subset of rows, as once, few, many or a class of expanded clone.

>few|NA|TRBV6-2/TRBV6-3|TRBJ1-2
TGTGCCAGCAGTTACGATCGGACAAGGGGAGGCTATGGCTACACCTTC
CASSYDRTRGGYGYTF
>many|NA|TRBV6-5|TRBJ1-1
TGTGCCAGCAGCCACGCGAGATTAAACACTGAAGCTTTCTTT
CASSHARLNTEAFF
>NA|TRBD2|TRBV7-3|TRBJ2-3
TGTGCCAGCAGCTTTAACGGGAGGGCCGCAGATACGCAGTATTTT
CASSFNGRAADTQYF
>few|NA|TRBV7-9|TRBJ1-4
TGTGCCAGCAGCCTAGCAGGGATTAATGAAAAACTGTTTTTT
CASSLAGINEKLFF
>few|NA|TRBV18|TRBJ2-1
TGTGCCAGCTCCCCCGAACCACAAACCCACAATGAGCAGTTCTTC
CASSPEPQTHNEQFF
>NA|TRBD2|TRBV20-1|TRBJ2-3
TGCAGTGCTAGTAGCCTAGCGGGAAACACAGATACGCAGTATTTT
CSASSLAGNTDTQYF
>few|TRBD1|TRBV5-1|TRBJ1-1
TGCGCCAGCAGCTTCGGGACAGAAGGCACTGAAGCTTTCTTT
CASSFGTEGTEAFF
>many|NA|TRBV6-2/TRBV6-3|TRBJ1-1
TGTGCCAGCAGTAAAGGGGGGAACACTGAAGCTTTCTTT
CASSKGGNTEAFF
>few|NA|TRBV29-1|TRBJ2-3
TGCAGCGTGGGGTCTCTCCGCACAGATACGCAGTATTTT
CSVGSLRTDTQYF
>NA|NA|TRBV30|TRBJ1-5
TGTGCCTGGAGTAGGAGGGGGGCCGATCAGCCCCAGCATTTT
CAWSRRGADQPQHF
>NA|TRBD1|TRBV9|TRBJ2-3
TGTGCCAGCAGCATTGGACAGGGGGCAGATACGCAGTATTTT
CASSIGQGADTQYF
>many|NA|TRBV20-1|TRBJ1-4
TGCAGTGCTAGAGGGACAGCGAATGAAAAACTGTTTTTT
CSARGTANEKLFF
>many|NA|TRBV16|TRBJ2-5
TGTGCCAGCAGCCCTGAGGGACCTAACCAAGAGACCCAGTACTTC
CASSPEGPNQETQYF
>few|NA|TRBV21-1|TRBJ2-5
TGTGCCAGCAGCGCAACCGGGGCCCTAGAGGGCGAAGAGACCCAGTACTTC
CASSATGALEGEETQYF
>many|NA|TRBV7-8|TRBJ2-5
TGTGCCAGCAGCCTCTCGCTAGCGCCTCAAGAGACCCAGTACTTC
CASSLSLAPQETQYF
>few|NA|TRBV29-1|TRBJ1-2
TGCAGCGTTTTTGCCGGGGGACTAGGGAGCTACACCTTC
CSVFAGGLGSYTF
>NA|NA|TRBV7-3|TRBJ2-2
TGTGCCAGCAGCTTTCATGGGGGCGCAAATACCGGGGAGCTGTTTTTT
CASSFHGGANTGELFF
>many|NA|TRBV29-1|TRBJ1-1
TGCAGCGTTGAGATCCCGATCGTGGCTGAAGCTTTCTTT
CSVEIPIVAEAFF
>few|NA|TRBV3-1|TRBJ2-7
TGTGCCAGCAGCCAAGATCAAACCCGTTCCTACGAGCAGTACTTC
CASSQDQTRSYEQYF